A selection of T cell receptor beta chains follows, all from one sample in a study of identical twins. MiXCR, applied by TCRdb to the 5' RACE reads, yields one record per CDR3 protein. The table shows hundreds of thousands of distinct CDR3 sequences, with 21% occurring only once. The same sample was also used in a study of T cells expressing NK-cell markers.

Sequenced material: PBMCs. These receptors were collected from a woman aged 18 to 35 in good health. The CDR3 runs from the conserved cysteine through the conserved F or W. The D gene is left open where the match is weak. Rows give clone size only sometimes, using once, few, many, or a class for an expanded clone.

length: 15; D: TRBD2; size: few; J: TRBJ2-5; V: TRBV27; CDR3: CASSPQRGSAKGTYF; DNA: TGTGCCAGCAGCCCGCAGCGGGGGTCCGCAAAAGGGACGTACTTC
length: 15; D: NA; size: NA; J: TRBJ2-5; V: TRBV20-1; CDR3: CSARDPQGSGETQYF; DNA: TGCAGTGCTAGAGATCCCCAGGGGTCGGGAGAGACCCAGTACTTC
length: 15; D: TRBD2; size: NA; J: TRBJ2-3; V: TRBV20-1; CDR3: CSALTTLAGEDTQYF; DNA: TGCAGTGCTCTCACCACACTAGCGGGAGAAGATACGCAGTATTTT
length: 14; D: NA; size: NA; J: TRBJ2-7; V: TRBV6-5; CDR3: CASSYSTGPYEQYF; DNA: TGTGCCAGCAGTTACTCGACTGGTCCCTACGAGCAGTACTTC
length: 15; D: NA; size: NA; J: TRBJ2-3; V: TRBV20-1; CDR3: CSARDLRGGTDTQYF; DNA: TGCAGTGCTAGAGATCTCAGAGGCGGCACAGATACGCAGTATTTT
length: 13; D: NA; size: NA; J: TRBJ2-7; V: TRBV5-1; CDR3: CASSRPLTYEQYF; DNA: TGCGCCAGCAGCCGTCCTCTGACTTACGAGCAGTACTTC
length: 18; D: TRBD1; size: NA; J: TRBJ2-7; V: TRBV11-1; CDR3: CASSHSPGQVALRREQYF; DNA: TGTGCCAGCAGCCATAGCCCTGGACAGGTCGCCCTTCGGAGAGAGCAGTACTTC
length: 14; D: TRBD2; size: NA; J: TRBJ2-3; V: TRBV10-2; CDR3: CASSGLAGGLGAYF; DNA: TGCGCCAGCAGTGGACTAGCGGGGGGACTCGGCGCGTATTTT
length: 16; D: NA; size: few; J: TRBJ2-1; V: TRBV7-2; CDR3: CASSLGMAASYNEQFF; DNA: TGTGCCAGCAGCTTAGGGATGGCCGCGAGCTACAATGAGCAGTTCTTC
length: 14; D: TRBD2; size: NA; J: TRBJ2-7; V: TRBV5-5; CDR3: CASSLGLASDEQYF; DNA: TGTGCCAGCAGCTTGGGACTAGCGTCGGACGAGCAGTACTTC
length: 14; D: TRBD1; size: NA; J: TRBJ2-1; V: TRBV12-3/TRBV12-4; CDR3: CASSPWGQGNEQFF; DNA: TGTGCCAGCAGTCCGTGGGGACAGGGCAATGAGCAGTTCTTC
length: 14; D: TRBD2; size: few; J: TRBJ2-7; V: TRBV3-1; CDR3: CASSQVGGALEQYF; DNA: TGTGCCAGCAGCCAAGTCGGGGGGGCCCTCGAGCAGTACTTC
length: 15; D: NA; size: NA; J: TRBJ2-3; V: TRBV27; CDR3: CASKVGGVPRDTQYF; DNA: TGTGCCAGCAAGGTTGGGGGAGTCCCACGAGATACGCAGTATTTT
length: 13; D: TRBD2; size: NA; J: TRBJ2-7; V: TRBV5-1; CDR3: CARREGLPYEQYF; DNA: TGCGCCAGGCGGGAGGGCCTACCCTACGAGCAGTACTTC
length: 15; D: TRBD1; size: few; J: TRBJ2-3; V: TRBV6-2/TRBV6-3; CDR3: CASSSRGQRTDTQYF; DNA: TGTGCCAGCAGTAGCAGGGGGCAAAGAACAGATACGCAGTATTTT
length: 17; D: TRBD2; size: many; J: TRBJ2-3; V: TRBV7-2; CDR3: CASSLGLAGTRTDTQYF; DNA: TGTGCCAGCAGCCTAGGACTAGCGGGAACTCGCACAGATACGCAGTATTTT
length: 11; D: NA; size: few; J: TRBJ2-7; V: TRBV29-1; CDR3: CSGTFAYEQYF; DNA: TGCAGCGGAACTTTCGCCTACGAGCAGTACTTC
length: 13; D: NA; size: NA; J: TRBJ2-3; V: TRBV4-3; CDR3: CASSQSLADTQYF; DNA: TGCGCCAGCAGCCAATCACTAGCAGATACGCAGTATTTT
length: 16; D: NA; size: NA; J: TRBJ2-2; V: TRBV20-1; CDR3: CSARDRASENTGELFF; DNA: TGCAGTGCTAGAGATCGGGCTAGTGAGAACACCGGGGAGCTGTTTTTT
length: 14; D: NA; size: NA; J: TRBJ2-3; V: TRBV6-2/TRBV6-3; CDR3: CASSYVHSGDTQYF; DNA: TGTGCCAGCAGTTACGTGCACTCCGGAGATACGCAGTATTTT
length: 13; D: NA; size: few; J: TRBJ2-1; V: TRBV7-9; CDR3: CASTGQVYNEQFF; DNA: TGTGCCTCGACCGGGCAGGTATACAATGAGCAGTTCTTC
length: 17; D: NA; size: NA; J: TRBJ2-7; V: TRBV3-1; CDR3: CASTKDLRDVGVAEQYF; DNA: TGTGCCAGCACCAAAGATCTCCGGGATGTGGGTGTGGCCGAGCAGTACTTC
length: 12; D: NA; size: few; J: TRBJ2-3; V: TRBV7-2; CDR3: CASSPDRDTQYF; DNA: TGTGCCAGCAGCCCCGACCGGGATACGCAGTATTTT
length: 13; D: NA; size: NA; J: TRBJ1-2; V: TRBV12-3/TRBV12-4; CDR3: CASSFRGAHGYTF; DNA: TGTGCCAGCAGTTTTCGGGGGGCGCACGGCTACACCTTC
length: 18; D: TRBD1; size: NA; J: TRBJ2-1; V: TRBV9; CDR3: CASSPRAWDRGVDNEQFF; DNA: TGTGCCAGCAGCCCCAGGGCTTGGGACAGGGGGGTAGACAATGAGCAGTTCTTC
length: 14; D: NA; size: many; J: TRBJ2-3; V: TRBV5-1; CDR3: CASSLGTSTDTQYF; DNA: TGTGCCAGCAGCTTAGGGACGAGCACAGATACGCAGTATTTT
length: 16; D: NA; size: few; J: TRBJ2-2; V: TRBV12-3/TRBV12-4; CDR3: CASSLNPPGDTGELFF; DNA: TGTGCCAGCAGTTTAAACCCCCCGGGGGACACCGGGGAGCTGTTTTTT
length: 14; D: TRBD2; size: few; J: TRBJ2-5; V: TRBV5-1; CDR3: CASSTTGTKETQYF; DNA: TGCGCCAGCAGCACTACCGGGACTAAAGAGACCCAGTACTTC
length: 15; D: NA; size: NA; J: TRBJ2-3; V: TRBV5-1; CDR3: CASSLISESTDTQYF; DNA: TGCGCCAGCAGCTTGATAAGCGAAAGCACAGATACGCAGTATTTT
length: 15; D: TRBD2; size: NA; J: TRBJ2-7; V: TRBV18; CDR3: CASSPSSREADEQYF; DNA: TGTGCCAGCTCACCTTCGTCGCGGGAGGCCGACGAGCAGTACTTC
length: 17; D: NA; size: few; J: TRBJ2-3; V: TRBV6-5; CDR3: CASSYFPSGQRRRGQYF; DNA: TGTGCCAGCAGTTACTTCCCCAGCGGGCAGCGGCGCCGAGGGCAGTATTTT
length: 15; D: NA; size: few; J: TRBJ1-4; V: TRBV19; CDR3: CASSILDEGNEKLFF; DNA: TGTGCCAGTAGTATACTCGACGAGGGAAATGAAAAACTGTTTTTT
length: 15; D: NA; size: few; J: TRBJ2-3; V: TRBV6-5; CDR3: CASSYWRGSTDTQYF; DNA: TGTGCCAGCAGTTACTGGCGGGGATCCACAGATACGCAGTATTTT
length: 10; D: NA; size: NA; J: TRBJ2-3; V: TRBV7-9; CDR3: CASSLSPKVF; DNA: TGTGCCAGCAGCTTATCACCCAAAGTTTTT
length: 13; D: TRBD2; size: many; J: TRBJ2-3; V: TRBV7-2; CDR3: CASSLGLAGTQYF; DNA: TGTGCCAGCAGCTTAGGACTAGCGGGAACGCAGTATTTT
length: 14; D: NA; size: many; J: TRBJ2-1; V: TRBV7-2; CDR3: CASSPLRPTDEQFF; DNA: TGTGCCAGCAGTCCGTTACGTCCAACAGATGAGCAGTTCTTC
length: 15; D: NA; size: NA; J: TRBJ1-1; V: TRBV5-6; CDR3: CASSSLRGMNTEAFF; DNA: TGTGCCAGCAGCTCACTCCGGGGGATGAACACTGAAGCTTTCTTT